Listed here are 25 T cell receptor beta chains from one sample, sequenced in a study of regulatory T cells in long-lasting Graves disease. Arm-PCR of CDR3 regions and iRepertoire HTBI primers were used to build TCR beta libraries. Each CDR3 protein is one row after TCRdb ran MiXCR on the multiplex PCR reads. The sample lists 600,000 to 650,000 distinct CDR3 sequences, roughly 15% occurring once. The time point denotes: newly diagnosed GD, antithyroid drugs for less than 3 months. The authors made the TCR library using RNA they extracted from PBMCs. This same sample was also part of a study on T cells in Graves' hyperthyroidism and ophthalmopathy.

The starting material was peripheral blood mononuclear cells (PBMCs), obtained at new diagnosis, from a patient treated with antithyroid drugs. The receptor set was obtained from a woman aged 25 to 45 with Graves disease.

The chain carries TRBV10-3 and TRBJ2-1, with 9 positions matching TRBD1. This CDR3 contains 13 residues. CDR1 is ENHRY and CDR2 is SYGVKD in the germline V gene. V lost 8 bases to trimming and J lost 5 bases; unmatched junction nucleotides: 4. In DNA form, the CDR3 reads TGTGCCATCTCCCGGGACAGGGACAATGAGCAGTTCTTC. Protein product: CAISRDRDNEQFF.

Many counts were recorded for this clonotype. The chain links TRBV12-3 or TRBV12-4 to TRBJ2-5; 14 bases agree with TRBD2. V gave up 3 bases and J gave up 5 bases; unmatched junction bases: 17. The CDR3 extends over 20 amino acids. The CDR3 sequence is CASSFKGLAGDWGIEETQYF. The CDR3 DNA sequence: TGTGCCAGCAGTTTCAAGGGACTAGCGGGAGATTGGGGAATCGAGGAGACCCAGTACTTC.

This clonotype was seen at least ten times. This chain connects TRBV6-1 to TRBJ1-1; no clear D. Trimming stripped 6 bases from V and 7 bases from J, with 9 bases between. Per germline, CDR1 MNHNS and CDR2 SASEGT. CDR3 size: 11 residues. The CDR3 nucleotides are TGTGCCAGCAGCGGACGGATTGAAGCTTTCTTT. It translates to CASSGRIEAFF.

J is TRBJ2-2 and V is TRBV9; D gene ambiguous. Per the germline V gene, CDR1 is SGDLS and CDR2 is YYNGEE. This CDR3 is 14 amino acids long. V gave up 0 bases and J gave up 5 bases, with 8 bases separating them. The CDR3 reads CASSVVPDTGELFF. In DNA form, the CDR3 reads TGTGCCAGCAGCGTAGTTCCAGATACCGGGGAGCTGTTTTTT.

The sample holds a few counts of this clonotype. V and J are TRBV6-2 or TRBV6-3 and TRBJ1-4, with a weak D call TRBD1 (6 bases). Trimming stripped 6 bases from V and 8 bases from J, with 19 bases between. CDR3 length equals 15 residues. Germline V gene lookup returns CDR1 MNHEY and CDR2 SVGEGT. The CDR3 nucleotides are TGTGCCAGCAGCTACGGGGGCAGTGGGGTCGAAAAACTGTTTTTT. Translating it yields CASSYGGSGVEKLFF.

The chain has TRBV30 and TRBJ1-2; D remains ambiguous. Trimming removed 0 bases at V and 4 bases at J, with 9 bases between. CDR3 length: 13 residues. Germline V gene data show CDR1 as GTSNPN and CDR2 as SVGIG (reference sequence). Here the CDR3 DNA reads TGTGCCTGGAGTGTATCCAGGTCCTATGGCTACACCTTC. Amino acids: CAWSVSRSYGYTF.

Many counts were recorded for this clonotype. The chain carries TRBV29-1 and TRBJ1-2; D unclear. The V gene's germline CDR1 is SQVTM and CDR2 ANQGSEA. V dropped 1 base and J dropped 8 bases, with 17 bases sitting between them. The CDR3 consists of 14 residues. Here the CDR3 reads CSVEGLVDQQGYTF. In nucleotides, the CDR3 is TGCAGCGTTGAAGGTCTGGTGGATCAGCAGGGCTACACCTTC.

CDR3 amino acids: CSARLGQGFSNQPQHF. For the CDR3, the DNA is TGCAGTGCTAGATTGGGACAGGGGTTTTCCAATCAGCCCCAGCATTTT. The V call is TRBV20-1, the J call TRBJ1-5, with 10 positions matching TRBD1. The CDR3 contains 16 residues. Germline lookup yields CDR1 DFQATT and CDR2 SNEGSKA (reference sequence). V dropped 2 bases and J dropped 3; count of bases not matched to a gene: 7.

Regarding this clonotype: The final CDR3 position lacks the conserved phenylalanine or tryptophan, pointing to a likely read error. CDR3 nucleotide sequence: TGTGCCACCCAGAGGGAAGCGGGTATCACAGATACGCAGTATCTT. Its translation: CATQREAGITDTQYL. The chain links TRBV24-1 to TRBJ2-3; D possibly corresponds to TRBD2 (6 bases). The V and J ends lost 9 bases and 2 bases respectively, with 17 bases between them. Germline CDR1 reads KGHDR; CDR2 reads SFDVKD. This CDR3 spans 15 amino acids.

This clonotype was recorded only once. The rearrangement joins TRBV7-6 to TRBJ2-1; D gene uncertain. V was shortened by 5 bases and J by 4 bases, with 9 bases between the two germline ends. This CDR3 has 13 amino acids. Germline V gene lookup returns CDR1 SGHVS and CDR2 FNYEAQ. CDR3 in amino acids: CASSPFGYNEQFF. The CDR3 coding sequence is TGTGCCAGCAGCCCGTTTGGTTACAATGAGCAGTTCTTC.

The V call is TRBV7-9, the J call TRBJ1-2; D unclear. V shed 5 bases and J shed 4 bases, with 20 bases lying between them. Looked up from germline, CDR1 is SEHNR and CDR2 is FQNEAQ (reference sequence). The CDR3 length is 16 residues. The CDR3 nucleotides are TGTGCCAGCAGCCCCTTGGGTTACGGGGTAGGCTATGGCTACACCTTC. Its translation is CASSPLGYGVGYGYTF.

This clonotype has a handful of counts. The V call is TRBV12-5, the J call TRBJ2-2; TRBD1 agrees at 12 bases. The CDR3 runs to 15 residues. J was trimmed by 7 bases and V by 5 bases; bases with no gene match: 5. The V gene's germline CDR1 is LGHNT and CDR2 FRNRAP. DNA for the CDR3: TGTGCTAGTGGTCAGGGACAGGGGGCAGGCGGGGAGCTGTTTTTT. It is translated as CASGQGQGAGGELFF.

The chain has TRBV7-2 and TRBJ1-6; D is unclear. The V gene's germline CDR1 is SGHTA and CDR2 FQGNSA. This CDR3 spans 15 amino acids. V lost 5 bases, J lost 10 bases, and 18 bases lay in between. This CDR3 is CASSVGVEGGSPLHF. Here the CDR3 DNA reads TGTGCCAGCAGCGTTGGCGTCGAAGGCGGGTCACCCCTCCACTTT. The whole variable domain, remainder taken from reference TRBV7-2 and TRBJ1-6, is GAGVSQSPSNKVTEKGKDVELRCDPISGHTALYWYRQSLGQGLEFLIYFQGNSAPDKSGLPSDRFSAERTGGSVSTLTIQRTQQEDSAVYLCASSVGVEGGSPLHFGNGTRLTVT.

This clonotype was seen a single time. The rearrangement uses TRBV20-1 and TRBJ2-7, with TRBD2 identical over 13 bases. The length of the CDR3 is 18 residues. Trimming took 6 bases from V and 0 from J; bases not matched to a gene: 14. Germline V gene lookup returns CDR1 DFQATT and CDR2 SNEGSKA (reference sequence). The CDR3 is CSAAYGTSGTSSSYEQYF. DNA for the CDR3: TGCAGTGCGGCCTACGGGACTAGCGGGACTTCAAGCTCCTACGAGCAGTACTTC.

CDR3: CASSLYQGAGNGYTF. CDR3 DNA: TGTGCCAGCAGTTTATACCAGGGGGCCGGTAATGGCTACACCTTC. The chain joins TRBV27 to TRBJ1-2; TRBD1 aligns across 8 bases. The CDR3 is 15 amino acids. Germline-derived CDR1 and CDR2 are MNHEY and SMNVEV (reference sequence). After removal of 1 base from V and 6 bases from J, the junction contained 7 bases not matched to a gene.

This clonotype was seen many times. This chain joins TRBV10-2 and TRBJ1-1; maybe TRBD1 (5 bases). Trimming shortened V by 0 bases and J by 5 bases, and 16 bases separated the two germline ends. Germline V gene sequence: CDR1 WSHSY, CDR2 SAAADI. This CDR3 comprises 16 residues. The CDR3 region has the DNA TGCGCCAGCAGTGAGTCGGGGCTTGTCGGTAGAACTGAAGCTTTCTTT. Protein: CASSESGLVGRTEAFF.

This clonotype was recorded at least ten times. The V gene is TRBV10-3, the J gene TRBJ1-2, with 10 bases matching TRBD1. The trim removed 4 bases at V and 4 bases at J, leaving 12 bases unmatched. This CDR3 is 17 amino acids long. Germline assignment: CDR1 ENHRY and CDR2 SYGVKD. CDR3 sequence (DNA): TGTGCCATCAGTGGACAGGGGGCAGGTCGAGATGGCTATGGCTACACCTTC. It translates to CAISGQGAGRDGYGYTF.

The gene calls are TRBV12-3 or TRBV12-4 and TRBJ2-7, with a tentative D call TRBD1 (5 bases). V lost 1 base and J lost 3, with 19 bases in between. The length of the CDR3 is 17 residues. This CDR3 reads CASSLVGDSERDYEQYF. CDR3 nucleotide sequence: TGTGCCAGCAGTTTAGTTGGAGACAGCGAAAGGGACTACGAGCAGTACTTC.

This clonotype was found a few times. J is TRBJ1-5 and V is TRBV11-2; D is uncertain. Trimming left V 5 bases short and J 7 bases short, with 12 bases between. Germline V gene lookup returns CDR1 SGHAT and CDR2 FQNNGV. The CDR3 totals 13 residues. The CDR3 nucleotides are TGTGCCAGCAGCCCTAGTCCGCTCCAGCCCCAGCATTTT. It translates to CASSPSPLQPQHF. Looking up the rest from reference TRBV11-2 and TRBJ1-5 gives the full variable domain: EAGVAQSPRYKIIEKRQSVAFWCNPISGHATLYWYQQILGQGPKLLIQFQNNGVVDDSQLPKDRFSAERLKGVDSTLKIQPAKLEDSAVYLCASSPSPLQPQHFGDGTRLSIL.

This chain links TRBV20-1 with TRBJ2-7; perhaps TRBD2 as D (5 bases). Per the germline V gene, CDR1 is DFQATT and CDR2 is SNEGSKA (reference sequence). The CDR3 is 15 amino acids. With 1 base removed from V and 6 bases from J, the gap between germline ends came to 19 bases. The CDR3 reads CSARALEYDAGEQYF. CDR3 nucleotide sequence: TGCAGTGCTAGAGCCTTGGAGTATGACGCGGGCGAGCAGTACTTC.

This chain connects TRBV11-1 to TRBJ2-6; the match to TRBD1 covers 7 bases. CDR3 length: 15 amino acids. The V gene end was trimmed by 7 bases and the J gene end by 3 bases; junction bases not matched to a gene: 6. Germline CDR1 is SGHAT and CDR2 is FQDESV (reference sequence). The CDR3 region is CASTKTGVGANVLTF. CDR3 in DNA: TGTGCCAGCACAAAAACAGGGGTTGGGGCCAACGTCCTGACTTTC.

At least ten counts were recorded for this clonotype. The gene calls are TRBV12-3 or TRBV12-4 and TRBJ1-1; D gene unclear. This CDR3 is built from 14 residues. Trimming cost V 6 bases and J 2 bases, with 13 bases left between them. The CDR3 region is CASSLWGANTEAFF. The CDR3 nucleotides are TGTGCCAGCAGCTTGTGGGGTGCTAACACTGAAGCTTTCTTT.

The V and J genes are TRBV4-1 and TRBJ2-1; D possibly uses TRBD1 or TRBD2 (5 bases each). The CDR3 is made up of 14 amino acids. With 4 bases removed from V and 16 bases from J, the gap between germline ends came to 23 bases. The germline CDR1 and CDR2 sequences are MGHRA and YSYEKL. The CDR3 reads CASSPLPDNPGFFF. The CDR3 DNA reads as TGCGCCAGCAGCCCCCTCCCGGACAACCCGGGGTTTTTCTTC.

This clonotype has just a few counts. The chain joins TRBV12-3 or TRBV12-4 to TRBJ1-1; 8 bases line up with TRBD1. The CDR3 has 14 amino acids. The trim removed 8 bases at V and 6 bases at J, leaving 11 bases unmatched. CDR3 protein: CASRRTGLWSEAFF. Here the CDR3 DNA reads TGTGCCAGCCGCAGGACAGGGCTGTGGTCTGAAGCTTTCTTT.

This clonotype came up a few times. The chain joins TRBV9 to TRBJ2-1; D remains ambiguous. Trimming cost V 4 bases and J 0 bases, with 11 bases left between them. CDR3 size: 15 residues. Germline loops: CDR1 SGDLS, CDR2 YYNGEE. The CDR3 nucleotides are TGTGCCAGCAGCTTTTCCTCTACCTCCTACAATGAGCAGTTCTTC. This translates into CASSFSSTSYNEQFF.